The following is a TCR beta chain sequence with its context. Extraction and reverse transcription of RNA yielded cDNA as the sequencing template. Here immunoSEQ multiplex PCR was the method, and the copy in TCRdb shows in-frame clones only, minus some. The sample holds 150,000 to 200,000 clones, roughly 70% seen once. These data come from a study of CD8+ T cells in alopecia areata. The overall study: Tofacitinib was taken orally by treated patients, and the dose was 5 to 10 mg twice daily.

The CDR3 length is 18 residues. V gave up 5 bases and J gave up 3 bases, with 23 bases separating them. Germline V gene lookup returns CDR1 SGHTA and CDR2 FQGTGA. Sample treatment: oral pan-JAK inhibitor, 5-10 mg twice daily. Lesional scalp punch biopsies and peripheral blood were collected from alopecia areata patients. The clonotype was recovered from a human donor with alopecia areata. The sequencing here drew on CD4+ T cells sorted from blood, taken around week 50, from a patient treated with tofacitinib. The chain links TRBV7-3 to TRBJ1-5; TRBD1 might be the D (5 bases). The CDR3 bases are TGTGCCAGCAGCCGCACCCGGGACGCAACTCCCCTCAATCAGCCCCAGCATTTT. This encodes CASSRTRDATPLNQPQHF.